This TCR beta chain was recovered during a study of OX40 agonist ivuxolimab in advanced cancers. The study in broad terms: Ivuxolimab, which targeted the costimulatory receptor OX40 (CD134), was an agonistic, fully human IgG2 monoclonal antibody. Intravenous ivuxolimab was administered to patients every 2 weeks at six dose levels: 0.01, 0.1, 0.3, 1.5, 3 and 10 mg/kg. Of the roughly 52 patients in dose escalation, about 20 had hepatocellular carcinoma, some 15 had melanoma, 9 had renal cell carcinoma and 9 had head and neck cancer. A male proportion of about 79% and a mean age of 60 years, ranging from 23 to 79, were recorded for the dose-escalation cohort. Prior anti-PD-1, anti-PD-L1 or anti-CTLA-4 therapy was permitted, and checkpoint inhibitors had been received by 40% to 50% of dose-escalation patients. Partial responses occurred in three dose-escalation patients, of whom one had hepatocellular carcinoma and two had cutaneous melanoma. The purpose of peripheral TCRbeta sequencing was to test whether ivuxolimab changed TCR sequence diversity and led to clonal T-cell expansion. The monotherapy dose-escalation portion (N ≈ 52 patients) of the phase I ivuxolimab trial is reported in the paper. Findings and caveats that apply to the study as a whole: The antigen specificity of the peripheral T cells that underwent clonal expansion was not determined. Low levels of normalized T-cell clonal expansion were also shown by some nonresponding patients. In the 0.1-3.0 mg/kg groups, partial responders were among the patients with the lowest normalized peripheral clonal expansion, particularly in CD8+ T cells. After ivuxolimab, expanded clones were on average more numerous among CD8+ T cells than among CD4+ T cells. At doses from 0.1 to 3.0 mg/kg, clonal expansion was seen in both CD4+ and CD8+ blood T cells between baseline and week 6.

For sequencing of the TCRbeta CDR3 region, genomic DNA was extracted from the sorted cells. The immunoSEQ Assay was used to sequence the TCRbeta CDR3 regions. This is the immuneACCESS table as TCRdb keeps it, with only in-frame sequences that have V and J called. A part of the clones is gone; compared with another copy, unresolved V genes explain less than half, and the rest is unexplained. Recorded for this sample are tens of thousands of clones; over 80% of them occurred a single time. The top ten clones comprise 20% to 30% of the sample. The trial excluded patients who had a history of autoimmune disease or who were on systemic immunosuppression. Peripheral blood for TCR sequencing was collected from all dose cohorts at baseline, on cycle 4 day 1, and on cycle 7 day 1. The samples were drawn from a first-in-human, open-label, multicenter phase I dose-escalation trial of ivuxolimab. Adults with locally advanced or metastatic melanoma, renal cell, hepatocellular, or head and neck squamous cell carcinoma were enrolled in the trial. Before TCR sequencing, CD4+ and CD8+ T cells were separately sorted from peripheral blood.

This clone turned up a few times. The target of this receptor is not known. Base qualities are not recorded, but no much larger clone differs from it by a single base. The receptor comes from an adult with an advanced solid tumor such as melanoma, head and neck, liver or kidney cancer. The sequenced sample was CD4+ or CD8+ T cells sorted from blood, obtained in a trial of the OX40 agonist ivuxolimab.

This receptor carries the CDR3 CAWSPQGSEAFF. The sequenced DNA: TGTGCCTGGAGTCCACAGGGATCTGAAGCTTTCTTT. The rearranged chain carries TRBV30 and TRBJ1-1; the D region possibly corresponds to TRBD1 (6 bases align). Between the V and J ends, shortened by 2 bases and 6 bases respectively, the junction contains 10 bases. CDR1 and CDR2 are drawn from the germline V gene (reference sequence): GTSNPN, SVGIG. The CDR3, from cysteine to phenylalanine, totals 12 residues. The read is trimmed to its CDR3 DNA, 36 bases read in frame from base 1.